Shown below are 30 T cell receptor beta chains from a single sample sequenced in a study of blood T cell repertoires in COVID-19. Using immunoSEQ multiplex PCR, the repertoire was profiled, and TCRdb retains in-frame clones only, with some absent. The table lists tens of thousands of clones, about 87% of them singletons. Sequenced: peripheral blood. The source of these receptors is a man aged 45-65 years with active COVID-19.

The V call is TRBV28, the J call TRBJ2-7; D possibly corresponds to TRBD1 (6 bases). The CDR3 totals 14 residues. V was pared by 4 bases and J by 1 base, with 11 bases between. In germline, CDR1 is MDHEN, CDR2 SYDVKM. CDR3: CASSSQGSSYEQYF. The CDR3 DNA is TGTGCCAGCAGTTCACAGGGAAGTTCCTACGAGCAGTACTTC.

The V gene is TRBV24-1, the J gene TRBJ2-2; D perhaps matches TRBD1 (6 bases). Germline V gives CDR1 KGHDR, CDR2 SFDVKD. Trimming cost V 3 bases and J 7 bases, with 17 bases left between them. CDR3 length: 16 amino acids. The CDR3 protein is CATSDPESGQHGELFF. CDR3 sequence (DNA): TGTGCCACCAGTGATCCAGAGTCGGGACAACACGGGGAGCTGTTTTTT.

V usage is TRBV10-3 and J usage is TRBJ2-3; 7 bases map to TRBD2. V lost 3 bases and J lost 5; bases outside the gene matches: 14. The length of the CDR3 is 17 residues. Germline V lookup: CDR1 ENHRY, CDR2 SYGVKD. The CDR3 sequence is CAISDLGKMSSGDTQYF. The CDR3 DNA sequence: TGTGCCATCAGTGACCTCGGGAAGATGTCTAGCGGAGATACGCAGTATTTT.

The J gene is TRBJ2-1, the V gene TRBV29-1, with 10 nucleotides matching TRBD2. The CDR3 length is 12 residues. The J segment lost 10 bases and the V segment lost 5 bases, leaving 5 bases of the junction unmatched. Germline CDR1 reads SQVTM; CDR2 reads ANQGSEA. The CDR3 loop reads CSVPGTSVEQFF. The CDR3 nucleotides are TGCAGCGTTCCCGGGACTAGCGTAGAGCAGTTCTTC.

The V gene is TRBV9, the J gene TRBJ1-1; TRBD1 agrees at 7 bases. Germline lookup yields CDR1 SGDLS and CDR2 YYNGEE. After removal of 3 bases from V and 1 base from J, the junction contained 3 bases not matched to a gene. This CDR3 has 14 amino acids. CDR3 coding DNA: TGTGCCAGCAGCGCGGGGACAGCGAACACTGAAGCTTTCTTT. It yields the protein CASSAGTANTEAFF.

The chain carries TRBV27 and TRBJ2-1; 11 positions agree with TRBD2. The CDR3 contains 15 residues. V shed 5 bases and J 9 bases; nucleotides not matched to a gene: 9. CDR1 MNHEY and CDR2 SMNVEV come from the germline V gene (reference sequence). The CDR3 sequence: CASSPLAGGGVEQFF. The CDR3 DNA is TGTGCCAGCAGTCCATTAGCGGGAGGGGGGGTTGAGCAGTTCTTC.

This chain links TRBV4-1 with TRBJ1-5; tentatively, D is TRBD1 (6 bases). The CDR3 sequence is 13 residues long. Germline V gives CDR1 MGHRA, CDR2 YSYEKL. V was trimmed by 3 bases and J by 10 bases, leaving 13 bases between them. The CDR3 sequence: CASSQNRAGPQHF. The CDR3 DNA is TGCGCCAGCAGCCAGAACAGGGCCGGCCCCCAGCATTTT.

The rearrangement links TRBV27 to TRBJ2-2; D remains unclear. V lost 6 bases and J lost 6, with 11 bases in between. CDR1 MNHEY and CDR2 SMNVEV come from the germline V gene (reference sequence). The CDR3 is made up of 13 amino acids. This chain's CDR3 is CASSRISAGELFF. The CDR3 DNA is TGTGCCAGCAGCCGAATCAGCGCCGGGGAGCTGTTTTTT.

The genes are TRBV28 and TRBJ2-1; D not certain. Germline-derived CDR1 and CDR2 are MDHEN and SYDVKM. V dropped 6 bases and J dropped 13 bases, with 16 bases sitting between them. The CDR3 totals 12 residues. The CDR3 loop reads CASSPSIRRQFF. The CDR3 DNA reads TGTGCCAGCAGCCCGAGCATCAGGCGACAGTTCTTC.

This clone was seen a handful of times. The chain couples TRBV7-9 to TRBJ2-7, with 10 nucleotides matching TRBD1. Germline V gives CDR1 SEHNR, CDR2 FQNEAQ (reference sequence). This CDR3 is 15 amino acids long. The V gene end was trimmed by 5 bases and the J gene end by 6 bases; junction bases not matched to a gene: 10. The CDR3 nucleotides read TGTGCCAGCAGCGCTTGCCCGGACAGGGGGTTCGAGCAGTACTTC. This sequence encodes CASSACPDRGFEQYF. Filled out from reference TRBV7-9 and TRBJ2-7, the complete variable domain reads DTGVSQNPRHKITKRGQNVTFRCDPISEHNRLYWYRQTLGQGPEFLTYFQNEAQLEKSRLLSDRFSAERPKGSFSTLEIQRTEQGDSAMYLCASSACPDRGFEQYFGPGTRLTVT.

The chain uses TRBV5-6 and TRBJ1-2, with 12 bases identical to TRBD1. Trimming cost V 2 bases and J 8 bases; bases outside gene matches: 10. The CDR3 runs to 16 residues. The germline V gene encodes CDR1 SGHDT and CDR2 YYEEEE. The CDR3 bases are TGTGCCAGCAGCTTAGGTGGGACAGGGGGCATAGGAGGCTACACCTTC. It is translated as CASSLGGTGGIGGYTF. Together with reference TRBV5-6 and TRBJ1-2, the CDR3 gives the full variable domain: DAGVTQSPTHLIKTRGQQVTLRCSPKSGHDTVSWYQQALGQGPQFIFQYYEEEERQRGNFPDRFSGHQFPNYSSELNVNALLLGDSALYLCASSLGGTGGIGGYTFGSGTRLTVV.

The chain combines TRBV5-4 with TRBJ1-2; TRBD1 agrees at 8 bases. This CDR3 has 14 amino acids. V was pared by 3 bases and J by 4 bases, with 5 bases of the junction left unmatched. Germline assignment: CDR1 SGHNT and CDR2 YYREEE (reference sequence). In nucleotides, the CDR3 is TGTGCCAGCAGCTCGGACAGGGCTTTCTATGGCTACACCTTC. This codes for CASSSDRAFYGYTF.

The gene calls are TRBV6-2 or TRBV6-3 and TRBJ2-7; tentative D call: TRBD1 (6 bases). The germline V gene encodes CDR1 MNHEY and CDR2 SVGEGT. V was shortened by 0 bases and J by 4 bases, with 19 bases between the two germline ends. This CDR3 is built from 17 residues. CDR3 nucleotides: TGTGCCAGCAGTTACTCTTTCGCGCGCAGGGGAGCTTACGAGCAGTACTTC. Encoded protein: CASSYSFARRGAYEQYF.

The chain joins TRBV12-3 or TRBV12-4 to TRBJ1-3; unclear D gene. This CDR3 comprises 13 residues. The V and J ends lost 5 bases and 7 bases respectively, with 12 bases between them. The DNA of the CDR3 is TGTGCCAGCAGTCCAGACTTCTTGAACACCATATATTTT. Residues: CASSPDFLNTIYF.

The chain recombines TRBV7-8 with TRBJ2-1; 10 bases map to TRBD2. The germline gives CDR1 SGHVS, CDR2 FQNEAQ. Trimming removed 5 bases from V and 10 bases from J; junction bases left unmatched: 11. The CDR3 is made up of 15 amino acids. The CDR3 protein is CASSPASGRFGEQFF. The CDR3 nucleotides read TGTGCCAGCAGCCCGGCTAGCGGGAGATTTGGCGAGCAGTTCTTC.

The rearrangement joins TRBV5-1 to TRBJ2-2; 13 nucleotides line up with TRBD2. V shed 4 bases and J 5 bases; nucleotides not matched to a gene: 5. CDR3 length: 16 amino acids. Germline loops: CDR1 SGHRS, CDR2 YFSETQ. This CDR3 is CASSRLAGGETGELFF. CDR3 DNA sequence: TGCGCCAGCAGCAGACTAGCGGGAGGCGAAACCGGGGAGCTGTTTTTT.

This rearrangement joins TRBV12-5 to TRBJ1-3; 7 bases fit TRBD1. Per the germline V gene, CDR1 is LGHNT and CDR2 is FRNRAP. This CDR3 is 14 amino acids long. Trimming took 2 bases from V and 2 from J; bases not matched to a gene: 0. CDR3 in DNA: TGTGCTAGTGGTTTGCAGGGGGCTGGAAACACCATATATTTT. Protein: CASGLQGAGNTIYF. Based on the CDR3 plus reference TRBV12-5 and TRBJ1-3, the full variable domain is DARVTQTPRHKVTEMGQEVTMRCQPILGHNTVFWYRQTMMQGLELLAYFRNRAPLDDSGMPKDRFSAEMPDATLATLKIQPSEPRDSAVYFCASGLQGAGNTIYFGEGSWLTVV.

The J gene is TRBJ2-1, the V gene TRBV30, with 13 bases lining up with TRBD2. V lost 1 base, J lost 2 bases, and 2 bases stayed unmatched. This CDR3 contains 16 residues. Per the germline V gene, CDR1 is GTSNPN and CDR2 is SVGIG (reference sequence). Written as DNA, the CDR3 is TGTGCCTGGAGTGGGACTAGCGGGGGTACCTACAATGAGCAGTTCTTC. Its protein product is CAWSGTSGGTYNEQFF.

The CDR3 sequence: CASSNRQNTEAFF. In DNA, the CDR3 is TGTGCCAGCAGCAACCGACAGAACACTGAAGCTTTCTTT. The gene calls are TRBV6-5 and TRBJ1-1, with D unresolved. The V gene's germline CDR1 is MNHEY and CDR2 SVGAGI. V was shortened by 6 bases and J by 1 base, with 9 bases between the two germline ends. CDR3 length equals 13 residues.

This clone has only one observation. The V call is TRBV11-3, the J call TRBJ2-5; 7 nucleotides align to TRBD1. Germline V gives CDR1 SGHNT, CDR2 YENEEA. The CDR3 sequence is 15 residues long. V trimming: 1 base; J trimming: 5 bases; junction bases outside the gene matches: 7. CDR3 region: CASSLVTGAGETQYF. The DNA of the CDR3 is TGTGCCAGCAGCTTAGTAACAGGGGCAGGGGAGACCCAGTACTTC. The variable domain in full, completed from reference TRBV11-3 and TRBJ2-5, reads EAGVVQSPRYKIIEKKQPVAFWCNPISGHNTLYWYLQNLGQGPELLIRYENEEAVDDSQLPKDRFSAERLKGVDSTLKIQPAELGDSAVYLCASSLVTGAGETQYFGPGTRLLVL.

This chain uses TRBV7-9 with TRBJ1-1; D not certain. V lost 2 bases and J 4 bases, leaving 5 bases between the germline ends. The germline V gene encodes CDR1 SEHNR and CDR2 FQNEAQ (reference sequence). The CDR3 sequence is 12 residues long. CDR3 region: CASSLTLTEAFF. The CDR3, as DNA: TGTGCCAGCAGCTTAACTCTCACTGAAGCTTTCTTT.

The V call is TRBV4-3, the J call TRBJ2-5, with D possibly TRBD2 on 6 matching bases. The CDR3 consists of 15 residues. Per germline, CDR1 LGHNA and CDR2 YSLEER. The ends were cut back, 0 bases at V and 8 bases at J, with 16 bases in the middle. Written as DNA, the CDR3 is TGCGCCAGCAGCCAAGAACTAGCACTGATAGATACCCAGTACTTC. It encodes CASSQELALIDTQYF.

The rearrangement links TRBV7-8 to TRBJ1-5; a weak D match, TRBD1 (5 bases). The CDR3 loop spans 17 amino acids. Trimming removed 2 bases from V and 5 bases from J, with 19 bases in between. CDR1 and CDR2 from the germline V gene are SGHVS and FQNEAQ. CDR3 DNA sequence: TGTGCCAGCAGCTTACTCCCAGGGACCTCGGGGGATCAGCCCCAGCATTTT. Protein: CASSLLPGTSGDQPQHF.

The chain has TRBV28 and TRBJ1-2; 7 bases are a match to TRBD1. Germline trimming cut 5 bases from V and 4 bases from J; bases unmatched to any gene: 7. The CDR3 runs 14 residues. Per the germline V gene, CDR1 is MDHEN and CDR2 is SYDVKM. The CDR3 loop is CASSSLQGTYGYTF. For the CDR3, the DNA is TGTGCCAGCAGTAGTCTACAGGGGACCTATGGCTACACCTTC.

The chain links TRBV28 to TRBJ1-1, with TRBD1 as a possible D gene (5 bases). The CDR3 has 10 residues. Trimming took 8 bases from V and 8 from J, leaving 9 bases between them. Germline V lookup: CDR1 MDHEN, CDR2 SYDVKM. The CDR3 sequence is CASGEGEAFF. The DNA of the CDR3 is TGTGCCAGCGGGGAGGGGGAAGCTTTCTTT.

This clone was detected once. The V call is TRBV9, the J call TRBJ2-1; 7 bases fit TRBD1. This CDR3 contains 16 residues. Germline CDR1 reads SGDLS; CDR2 reads YYNGEE. Trimming at V came to 2 bases and at J to 4 bases, leaving 9 bases not matched to a gene. CDR3: CASSVRNQGVYNEQFF. DNA for the CDR3: TGTGCCAGCAGCGTGCGAAATCAGGGGGTTTACAATGAGCAGTTCTTC.

This clone was seen a few times. The gene calls are TRBV11-2 and TRBJ1-3, with D possibly being TRBD1 (5 bases). V lost 1 base and J 7 bases, leaving 14 bases between the germline ends. Germline CDR1 and CDR2: SGHAT and FQNNGV. The CDR3 sequence is 15 residues long. The CDR3 DNA follows: TGTGCCAGCAGCTTAGGACAGAGCTCTCGGAACACCATATATTTT. Residues: CASSLGQSSRNTIYF.

This clone appeared a few times. The chain uses TRBV5-5 and TRBJ2-1, with a weak D call TRBD1 (5 bases). CDR1 SGHKS and CDR2 YYEKEE come from the germline V gene (reference sequence). Trimming stripped 5 bases from V and 0 bases from J, with 18 bases between. The CDR3 totals 17 residues. Here the CDR3 DNA reads TGTGCCAGCAGATTGAAGCCATGGACAAGCTCCTACAATGAGCAGTTCTTC. This codes for CASRLKPWTSSYNEQFF.

As DNA, the CDR3 is TGTGCCAGCAGCCAAGATCGACAGGAGACCCAGTACTTC. It yields the protein CASSQDRQETQYF. The chain joins TRBV3-1 (or the pseudogene TRBV3-2) to TRBJ2-5, with a tentative D call TRBD1 (5 bases). Germline-derived CDR1 and CDR2 are LGHDT and YNNKEL (reference sequence). This CDR3 region has 13 residues. Trimming took off 0 bases at V and 5 bases at J, with 7 bases between the two ends.

This clone has a count of ten or more. The chain uses TRBV29-1 and TRBJ2-7; 12 bases are shared with TRBD1. Germline V gene sequence: CDR1 SQVTM, CDR2 ANQGSEA. After removal of 7 bases from V and 7 bases from J, the junction contained 5 bases not matched to a gene. CDR3 length equals 12 residues. CDR3 sequence: CSGGQGAKEQYF. Here the CDR3 DNA reads TGCAGCGGGGGACAGGGGGCGAAAGAGCAGTACTTC.